The 14 T cell receptor beta chains below all came from one sample that was sequenced in a study of response to subunit inactivated influenza vaccine. Via MiXCR, TCRdb re-called the RT-PCR reads, giving one row per CDR3 protein. The table records about 500,000 distinct CDR3 sequences, 16% of them present only once. The sample was CD4+ T cells sorted from PBMCs, taken 23 to 25 months after vaccination. The receptors come from a man between 50 and 75 years old who received an inactivated influenza vaccine.

CDR3 region: CASSPPGTDFYEQYF. DNA for the CDR3: TGTGCCAGCAGTCCCCCCGGGACAGATTTCTACGAGCAGTACTTC. The chain links TRBV6-1 to TRBJ2-7, with TRBD1 identical over 7 bases. The CDR3 contains 15 residues. The junction had 10 bases not matched to a gene; V was cut back by 5 bases and J by 3 bases. The germline V gene has CDR1 MNHNS and CDR2 SASEGT.

J is TRBJ2-2 and V is TRBV19; 10 bases fit TRBD1. This CDR3 region has 14 residues. The germline CDR1 and CDR2 sequences are LNHDA and SQIVND (reference sequence). Unmatched junction bases numbered 3, after V lost 4 bases and J lost 7 bases. As DNA, the CDR3 is TGTGCCAGTAGTACGGGACAGGGGATCGGGGAGCTGTTTTTT. Amino acids: CASSTGQGIGELFF.

This clonotype was counted only a few times. The chain joins TRBV15 to TRBJ2-7; D might be TRBD1 (6 bases). The CDR3 runs 15 residues. Trimming took 5 bases from V and 3 from J, leaving 17 bases between them. Germline V gene data show CDR1 as LNHNV and CDR2 as YYDKDF (reference sequence). The CDR3 loop reads CATSVGRDIIYEQYF. CDR3 coding DNA: TGTGCCACCAGCGTAGGCCGGGACATAATCTACGAGCAGTACTTC.

This clonotype was observed a few times. The chain has TRBV12-3 or TRBV12-4 and TRBJ1-1; TRBD1 matches 7 bases. The V segment lost 7 bases and the J segment 11 bases; nucleotides outside the gene matches: 13. The CDR3 is 13 residues long. CDR3 nucleotides: TGTGCCAGCACCACGGGACAGTCTCTTGAGGCTTTCTTT. Protein: CASTTGQSLEAFF.

This clonotype occurred many times. V gene TRBV20-1 combines with J gene TRBJ2-1; 10 bases line up with TRBD2. Losses at the gene ends were 8 bases for V and 8 bases for J; bases not matched to a gene: 6. CDR3 length: 12 residues. Germline V gives CDR1 DFQATT, CDR2 SNEGSKA (reference sequence). The CDR3 region has the DNA TGCAGTTGGGCTAGCGGGAGATATGAGCAGTTCTTC. Its translation is CSWASGRYEQFF.

The chain recombines TRBV2 with TRBJ1-1, with D possibly being TRBD1 (5 bases). V lost 6 bases, J lost 4 bases, and 12 bases lay in between. The CDR3 is 13 residues long. Germline-derived CDR1 and CDR2 are SNHLY and FYNNEI. CDR3 loop: CASSLRAPTEAFF. The CDR3 DNA follows: TGTGCCAGCAGCCTCAGGGCGCCCACTGAAGCTTTCTTT.

This chain links TRBV9 with TRBJ2-7, with D maybe TRBD1 (6 bases). The CDR3 totals 13 residues. CDR1 and CDR2 (germline): SGDLS, YYNGEE. Deletions cut 4 bases from V and 0 bases from J, with 8 bases between. Written as DNA, the CDR3 is TGTGCCAGCAGCCGACAGGCCTCCTACGAGCAGTACTTC. This gives the protein CASSRQASYEQYF.

The chain recombines TRBV5-5 with TRBJ2-1; D is possibly TRBD1 or TRBD2 (5 bases each). The CDR3 length is 16 residues. From germline, CDR1 is SGHKS and CDR2 YYEKEE (reference sequence). V lost 0 bases, J lost 2 bases, and 12 bases lay in between. CDR3 amino acids: CASSLGGGVAYNEQFF. CDR3 in DNA: TGTGCCAGCAGCTTGGGTGGGGGAGTCGCCTACAATGAGCAGTTCTTC.

The chain uses TRBV5-8 and TRBJ1-4; D is unclear. CDR1 is SGHTS and CDR2 is YDEGEE in the germline V gene. V lost 4 bases to trimming and J lost 4 bases, with 20 bases between them. This CDR3 contains 17 residues. The CDR3 nucleotides read TGTGCCAGCAGCCCAGGCCTTTTGCGGAGGAGTAATGAAAAACTGTTTTTT. Protein product: CASSPGLLRRSNEKLFF.

This clonotype was observed a handful of times. This chain uses TRBV6-2 or TRBV6-3 with TRBJ1-1; 7 bases match TRBD1. The CDR3 totals 16 residues. The V segment lost 6 bases and the J segment 2 bases; nucleotides outside the gene matches: 12. The germline CDR1 and CDR2 sequences are MNHEY and SVGEGT. CDR3 region: CASSDALGTANTEAFF. CDR3 DNA sequence: TGTGCCAGCAGCGACGCGTTGGGGACAGCTAACACTGAAGCTTTCTTT.

This clonotype was observed a handful of times. The rearrangement joins TRBV5-6 to TRBJ2-1, with D perhaps TRBD1 (6 bases). The V and J ends lost 2 bases and 0 bases respectively, with 9 bases between them. Germline V gives CDR1 SGHDT, CDR2 YYEEEE. The CDR3 sequence is 15 residues long. This CDR3 reads CASSLGQYSYNEQFF. In DNA form, the CDR3 reads TGTGCCAGCAGCTTAGGACAGTACTCCTACAATGAGCAGTTCTTC.

This clonotype was detected only a few times. The genes are TRBV5-1 and TRBJ2-5; D gene unclear. Germline-derived CDR1 and CDR2 are SGHRS and YFSETQ. V dropped 1 base and J dropped 2 bases, with 9 bases sitting between them. The CDR3 covers 14 residues. CDR3 bases: TGCGCCAGCAGCTTGACTAACCAACAAGAGACCCAGTACTTC. Translated: CASSLTNQQETQYF. Supplemented by reference TRBV5-1 and TRBJ2-5, the full variable domain reads KAGVTQTPRYLIKTRGQQVTLSCSPISGHRSVSWYQQTPGQGLQFLFEYFSETQRNKGNFPGRFSGRQFSNSRSEMNVSTLELGDSALYLCASSLTNQQETQYFGPGTRLLVL.

There are many counts of this clonotype. The chain is built from TRBV20-1 and TRBJ1-6, with no clear D. The CDR3 sequence is 13 residues long. Germline CDR1 DFQATT, CDR2 SNEGSKA (reference sequence). Trimming took 6 bases from V and 5 from J, leaving 11 bases between them. The CDR3 reads CSAPRQNNSPLHF. The CDR3 coding sequence is TGCAGTGCCCCACGGCAGAATAATTCACCCCTCCACTTT.

Only a few counts were recorded for this clonotype. The V gene is TRBV7-9, the J gene TRBJ1-2, with a tentative D call TRBD1 (5 bases). The CDR3 covers 12 residues. Per the germline V gene, CDR1 is SEHNR and CDR2 is FQNEAQ (reference sequence). V lost 0 bases and J 7 bases, leaving 6 bases between the germline ends. CDR3 coding DNA: TGTGCCAGCAGCTTAGCGGACATTGGCTACACCTTC. Amino acid sequence: CASSLADIGYTF.